What follows describes a single T cell receptor (beta chain). The antigen is undetermined. These data originate in a study of cytomegalovirus exposure and HLA in healthy donors. General observations from the study: In vitro checks showed that a few CMV-associated chains really do target CMV antigens. In a later analysis, TCR beta V- and J-gene trimming showed a link to a missense DCLRE1C variant. While the bulk of TCR sequences proved rare, some public TCRs turned up in many donors.

13 Jbeta primers and 60 Vbeta primers were used for the PCR. In the source study's methods: A later analysis counted 80 million or so unique TCR beta chains, 9.5 million to 12 million shared. Clones were read by immunoSEQ multiplex PCR, and TCRdb kept only the in-frame ones, dropping some. Clone size and V and J calls were adopted from that table, with D and trimming inferred from the DNA. This sample carries approximately 70,000 clones, around 78% of them seen once, and the ten largest clones take around 6%. The TCR was taken from a man between 45 and 60 years old in good health and CMV-seronegative. The sequencing input was PBMCs.

CDR3 in DNA: TGTGCCAGCAGCCCCATGGCTAGCGGGTACACCGGGGAGCTGTTTTTT. Protein sequence: CASSPMASGYTGELFF. This chain connects TRBV11-2 to TRBJ2-2; 8 nucleotides align to TRBD2. V lost 5 bases to trimming and J lost 3 bases; unmatched junction nucleotides: 8. The CDR3 spans 16 residues. Germline CDR1 and CDR2: SGHAT and FQNNGV.